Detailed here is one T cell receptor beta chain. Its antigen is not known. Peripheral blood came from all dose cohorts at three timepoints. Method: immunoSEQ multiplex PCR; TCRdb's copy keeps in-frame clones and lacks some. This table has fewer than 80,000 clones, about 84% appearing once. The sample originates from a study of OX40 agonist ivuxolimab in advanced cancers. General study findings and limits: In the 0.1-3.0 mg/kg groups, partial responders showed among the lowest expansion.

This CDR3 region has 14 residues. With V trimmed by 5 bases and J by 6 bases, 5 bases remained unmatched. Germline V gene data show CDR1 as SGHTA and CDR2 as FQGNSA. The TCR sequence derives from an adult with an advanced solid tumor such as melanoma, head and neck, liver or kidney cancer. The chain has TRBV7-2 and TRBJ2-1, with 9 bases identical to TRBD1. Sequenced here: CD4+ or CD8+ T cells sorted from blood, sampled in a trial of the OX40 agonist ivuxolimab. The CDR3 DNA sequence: TGTGCCAGCAGCCCCGGGACAGGGTTCAATGAGCAGTTCTTC. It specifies CASSPGTGFNEQFF.